The 13 T cell receptor beta chains below come from one sample, sequenced in a study of T cells in Graves' hyperthyroidism and ophthalmopathy. Amplification yielded TCR beta CDR3 regions, with RNA transcripts as the source. When the TCR CDR3 underwent first-round RT-PCR, the HTBI primer set was used. MiXCR was run by TCRdb on the multiplex PCR reads, yielding one entry per CDR3 protein. The sample carries approximately 400,000 distinct CDR3 sequences, approximately 14% recorded once. The specimen was blood. All receptors derive from a woman aged 60 to 75 with Graves' hyperthyroidism.

There are many counts of this clonotype. The rearrangement joins TRBV12-3 or TRBV12-4 to TRBJ2-1; 8 bases agree with TRBD2. V shed 6 bases, J shed 4 bases, and the junction held 11 bases outside the gene matches. This CDR3 has 16 residues. The CDR3: CASRNPGGGPYNEQFF. Here the CDR3 DNA reads TGTGCCAGCAGAAATCCGGGGGGGGGGCCTTACAATGAGCAGTTCTTC.

V is TRBV12-5 and J is TRBJ2-1; maybe TRBD1 (5 bases). The V gene lost 0 bases and the J gene lost 7 bases, with 22 bases spanning the gap. The CDR3 spans 18 residues. CDR1 is LGHNT and CDR2 is FRNRAP in the germline V gene. CDR3 coding DNA: TGTGCTAGTGGTTTGGTATTGGGGCCCCCGCTCGCTGGGAATGAGCAGTTCTTC. This codes for CASGLVLGPPLAGNEQFF. Full variable domain (remainder filled in from reference TRBV12-5 and TRBJ2-1): DARVTQTPRHKVTEMGQEVTMRCQPILGHNTVFWYRQTMMQGLELLAYFRNRAPLDDSGMPKDRFSAEMPDATLATLKIQPSEPRDSAVYFCASGLVLGPPLAGNEQFFGPGTRLTVL.

This clonotype was seen only a few times. This rearrangement joins TRBV6-1 to TRBJ1-2, with D uncertain. This CDR3 is 15 amino acids long. Trimming pared 6 bases from V and 4 bases from J, leaving 18 bases between. In germline, CDR1 is MNHNS, CDR2 SASEGT. The CDR3 DNA reads as TGTGCCAGCAGCGGAATTATCGGAATGAGCTATGGCTACACCTTC. It specifies CASSGIIGMSYGYTF.

The rearrangement joins TRBV5-4 to TRBJ2-3, with 7 bases lining up with TRBD1. The CDR3 loop spans 17 amino acids. The V and J ends lost 3 bases and 0 bases, in that order; junction bases with no gene match: 10. Germline values: CDR1 SGHNT, CDR2 YYREEE (reference sequence). The CDR3 loop is CASSSRLGGGSTDTQYF. The DNA of the CDR3 is TGTGCCAGCAGCTCAAGGCTAGGGGGCGGAAGCACAGATACGCAGTATTTT.

This clonotype was observed many times. The chain recombines TRBV3-1 with TRBJ2-5; no reliable D call. Germline values: CDR1 LGHDT, CDR2 YNNKEL (reference sequence). V was trimmed by 0 bases and J by 1 base, leaving 9 bases between them. The CDR3 extends over 15 amino acids. CDR3 nucleotide sequence: TGTGCCAGCAGCCAAGAAGGTAACAGCCAAGAGACCCAGTACTTC. This encodes CASSQEGNSQETQYF.

The table lists this clonotype with many counts. The V and J genes are TRBV11-3 and TRBJ1-4, with 8 bases that match TRBD1. The trim removed 5 bases at V and 8 bases at J, leaving 16 bases unmatched. The CDR3 is 17 residues long. Germline CDR1 reads SGHNT; CDR2 reads YENEEA. The CDR3 sequence is CASSHRGGDRYPEKLFF. The CDR3 DNA sequence: TGTGCCAGCAGCCACCGCGGGGGGGACAGGTATCCGGAAAAACTGTTTTTT.

This clonotype was observed at least ten times. V and J are TRBV12-3 or TRBV12-4 and TRBJ2-3; no definite D call. This CDR3 has 13 residues. The V end lost 6 bases, the J end lost 2 bases, and 9 bases lay between the germline ends. The CDR3 sequence is CASRRLHTDTQYF. DNA of the CDR3: TGTGCCAGCAGGAGACTTCACACAGATACGCAGTATTTT.

The rearrangement uses TRBV20-1 and TRBJ2-7, with unresolved D. The germline V and J ends were trimmed by 2 bases and 7 bases, with 12 bases remaining between them. CDR1 and CDR2 from the germline V gene are DFQATT and SNEGSKA (reference sequence). This CDR3 is built from 12 residues. The CDR3 coding sequence is TGCAGTGCTAGATTCCCTGGGTGGGAGCAGTACTTC. Residues: CSARFPGWEQYF.

The chain uses TRBV11-2 and TRBJ2-4; D may correspond to TRBD1 or TRBD2 (6 bases each). CDR3 size: 16 residues. The V gene's germline CDR1 is SGHAT and CDR2 FQNNGV. The V end lost 4 bases, the J end lost 3 bases, and 16 bases lay between the germline ends. CDR3 residues: CASSSHGGGGKNIQYF. CDR3 nucleotides: TGTGCCAGCAGCTCCCATGGTGGAGGGGGCAAAAACATTCAGTACTTC.

The table lists this clonotype with many counts. The chain joins TRBV7-2 to TRBJ2-1, with D possibly being TRBD2 (6 bases). The CDR3 loop spans 14 amino acids. The V end lost 1 base, the J end lost 4 bases, and 8 bases lay between the germline ends. Germline lookup yields CDR1 SGHTA and CDR2 FQGNSA. The CDR3 sequence: CASSLGGLYNEQFF. The CDR3 DNA sequence: TGTGCCAGCAGCTTAGGGGGACTGTACAATGAGCAGTTCTTC.

The chain has TRBV18 and TRBJ2-5; maybe TRBD1 (6 bases). Deletions cut 4 bases from V and 0 bases from J, with 12 bases between. Germline CDR1 is KGHSH and CDR2 is LQKENI. CDR3 length: 15 residues. CDR3 loop: CASSRAWTDQETQYF. The CDR3 DNA is TGTGCCAGCTCACGCGCCTGGACAGACCAAGAGACCCAGTACTTC.

The sample holds many counts of this clonotype. The rearrangement joins TRBV5-5 to TRBJ2-7, with 9 bases fitting TRBD1. Germline CDR1 and CDR2: SGHKS and YYEKEE (reference sequence). The V and J ends lost 0 bases and 2 bases, in that order; junction bases with no gene match: 3. The CDR3 runs to 15 residues. The CDR3 is CASSLGDRVAYEQYF. For the CDR3, the DNA is TGTGCCAGCAGCTTGGGGGACAGGGTAGCCTACGAGCAGTACTTC. Full variable domain (remainder filled in from reference TRBV5-5 and TRBJ2-7): DAGVTQSPTHLIKTRGQQVTLRCSPISGHKSVSWYQQVLGQGPQFIFQYYEKEERGRGNFPDRFSARQFPNYSSELNVNALLLGDSALYLCASSLGDRVAYEQYFGPGTRLTVT.

This clonotype was seen at least ten times. The rearrangement links TRBV30 to TRBJ2-5; the D gene is possibly TRBD2 (6 bases). Trimming left V 4 bases short and J 5 bases short, with 11 bases between. This CDR3 comprises 12 residues. Germline V CDR1 and CDR2: GTSNPN, SVGIG (reference sequence). As DNA, the CDR3 is TGTGCCTGGACCTCGGGGGAGGAGACCCAGTACTTC. Protein sequence: CAWTSGEETQYF. Full variable domain (rest looked up from reference TRBV30 and TRBJ2-5): SQTIHQWPATLVQPVGSPLSLECTVEGTSNPNLYWYRQAAGRGLQLLFYSVGIGQISSEVPQNLSASRPQDRQFILSSKKLLLSDSGFYLCAWTSGEETQYFGPGTRLLVL.